Listed below are T cell receptor beta chains from one sample, sequenced in a study of T-cell memory formation after mild COVID-19. A single record per CDR3 protein comes from TCRdb applying MiXCR to the 5' RACE reads. The sample records 300,000 to 400,000 distinct CDR3 sequences, approximately 15% being singletons. Sequences were obtained from PBMCs or a T cell subset sorted from them (not recorded which). The receptors were gathered from a man between 18 and 29 years old who had mild COVID-19 (a few samples of this study predate the infection). Cell type and time point are not known. The CDR3 runs from the conserved cysteine through the conserved F or W. A D gene is named only where the DNA matches it firmly. A clone size is listed for some rows: how often the clone was seen (once, few, many), or a class if it is expanded.

D gene,V gene,J gene,clone size,CDR3 protein,CDR3 DNA
-,TRBV5-1,TRBJ2-2,few,CASSSGVLLPGELFF,TGCGCCAGCAGCTCCGGGGTGCTGCTCCCCGGGGAGCTGTTTTTT
-,TRBV7-2,TRBJ1-2,-,CASSLNRGPYGYTF,TGTGCCAGCAGCTTAAACCGGGGCCCGTATGGCTACACCTTC
-,TRBV7-6,TRBJ1-2,few,CASSPGRPYGYTF,TGTGCCAGCAGCCCAGGTCGCCCCTATGGCTACACCTTC
-,TRBV5-1,TRBJ2-3,few,CASSHDGSTDTQYF,TGCGCCAGCAGCCACGACGGTAGCACAGATACGCAGTATTTT
-,TRBV11-2,TRBJ2-7,few,CASSYGGERHYEQYF,TGTGCCAGCAGCTACGGCGGGGAAAGACACTACGAGCAGTACTTC
-,TRBV12-3/TRBV12-4,TRBJ2-3,few,CASSQLRGGIDSTDTQYF,TGTGCCAGCAGTCAACTTCGGGGCGGGATTGATAGCACAGATACGCAGTATTTT
-,TRBV6-6,TRBJ1-2,-,CASSYSPAGTNGYTF,TGTGCCAGCAGTTACTCTCCCGCGGGAACCAATGGCTACACCTTC
TRBD1,TRBV6-5,TRBJ1-2,-,CASSYGGTGTNYGYTF,TGTGCCAGCAGTTACGGTGGGACAGGGACCAACTATGGCTACACCTTC
TRBD1,TRBV6-5,TRBJ1-6,-,CASSWGDRGESPLHF,TGTGCCAGCAGTTGGGGGGACAGGGGGGAATCACCCCTCCACTTT
-,TRBV15,TRBJ1-6,-,CATSSEVGNRPLGNSPLHF,TGTGCCACCAGCTCAGAGGTCGGGAACCGACCCCTGGGGAATTCACCCCTCCACTTT
TRBD1,TRBV5-1,TRBJ1-2,-,CASSWGQSLGYTF,TGCGCCAGCAGCTGGGGACAGAGTCTCGGCTACACCTTC
-,TRBV4-2,TRBJ1-1,-,CASSQEFVIEAFF,TGTGCCAGCAGCCAAGAGTTTGTGATTGAAGCTTTCTTT
-,TRBV7-6,TRBJ2-7,few,CASSPLLRAVPAYEQYF,TGTGCCAGCAGCCCGCTACTCCGGGCAGTTCCAGCCTACGAGCAGTACTTC
-,TRBV28,TRBJ1-1,-,CASSLLSDSMNTEAFF,TGTGCCAGCAGTTTACTATCGGACAGCATGAACACTGAAGCTTTCTTT
-,TRBV12-3/TRBV12-4,TRBJ2-7,few,CASSATELTYEQYF,TGTGCCAGCAGTGCCACAGAGTTAACCTACGAGCAGTACTTC
TRBD1,TRBV6-5,TRBJ2-7,many,CASSRDRLSYEQYF,TGTGCCAGCAGTCGGGACAGGCTCTCCTACGAGCAGTACTTC
-,TRBV5-1,TRBJ1-5,-,CASSSNGNQPQHF,TGCGCCAGCAGCTCCAATGGCAATCAGCCCCAGCATTTT
-,TRBV5-1,TRBJ2-7,-,CASSLERTAWGEQYF,TGCGCCAGCAGCTTGGAAAGGACTGCTTGGGGCGAGCAGTACTTC
-,TRBV7-9,TRBJ2-1,-,CASSSSDNEQFF,TGTGCCAGCAGCTCCAGCGACAATGAGCAGTTCTTC
-,TRBV5-1,TRBJ1-2,few,CASSLGPYYGYTF,TGCGCCAGCAGCTTGGGCCCGTACTATGGCTACACCTTC
-,TRBV5-1,TRBJ2-5,-,CASSWRGELGETQYF,TGCGCCAGCAGCTGGCGTGGGGAACTGGGGGAGACCCAGTACTTC